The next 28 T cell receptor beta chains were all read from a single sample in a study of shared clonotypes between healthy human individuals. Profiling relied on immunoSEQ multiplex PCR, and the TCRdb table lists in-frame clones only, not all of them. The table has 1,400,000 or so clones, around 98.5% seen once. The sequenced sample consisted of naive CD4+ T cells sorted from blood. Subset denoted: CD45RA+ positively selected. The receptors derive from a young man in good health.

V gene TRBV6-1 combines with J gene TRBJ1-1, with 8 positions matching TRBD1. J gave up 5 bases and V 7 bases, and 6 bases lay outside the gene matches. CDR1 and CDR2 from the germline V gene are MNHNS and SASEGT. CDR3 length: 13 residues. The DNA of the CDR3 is TGTGCCAGCACAGACAGGGGTTTTACTGAAGCTTTCTTT. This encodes CASTDRGFTEAFF.

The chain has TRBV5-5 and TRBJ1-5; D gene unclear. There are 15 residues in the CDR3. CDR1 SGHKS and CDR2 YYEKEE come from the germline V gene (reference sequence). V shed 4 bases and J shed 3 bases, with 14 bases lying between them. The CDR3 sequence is CASSEWGVLNQPQHF. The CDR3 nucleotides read TGTGCCAGCAGCGAGTGGGGAGTACTCAATCAGCCCCAGCATTTT.

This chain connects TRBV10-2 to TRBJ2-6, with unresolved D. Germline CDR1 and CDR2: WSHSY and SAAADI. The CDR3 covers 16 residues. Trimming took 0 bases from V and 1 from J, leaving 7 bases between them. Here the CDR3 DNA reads TGCGCCAGCAGTGAGTCCACAGAGTCTGGGGCCAACGTCCTGACTTTC. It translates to CASSESTESGANVLTF.

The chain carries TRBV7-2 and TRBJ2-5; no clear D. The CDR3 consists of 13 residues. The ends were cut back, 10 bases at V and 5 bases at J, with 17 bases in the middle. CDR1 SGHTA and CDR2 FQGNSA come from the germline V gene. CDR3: CAIPGESQETQYF. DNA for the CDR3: TGTGCCATCCCTGGCGAGAGCCAGGAGACCCAGTACTTC.

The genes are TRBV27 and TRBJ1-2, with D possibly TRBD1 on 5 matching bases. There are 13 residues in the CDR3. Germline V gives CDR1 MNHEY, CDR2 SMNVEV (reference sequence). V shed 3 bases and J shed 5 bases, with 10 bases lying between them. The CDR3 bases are TGTGCCAGCAGTTTTTGGGGACGGTATGGCTACACCTTC. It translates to CASSFWGRYGYTF.

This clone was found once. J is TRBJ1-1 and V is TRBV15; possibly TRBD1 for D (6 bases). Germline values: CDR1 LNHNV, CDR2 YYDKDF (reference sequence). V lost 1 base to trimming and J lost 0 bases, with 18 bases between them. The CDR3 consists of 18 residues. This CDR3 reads CATSRGVEQGRMNTEAFF. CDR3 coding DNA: TGTGCCACCAGCAGAGGGGTCGAACAGGGAAGAATGAACACTGAAGCTTTCTTT.

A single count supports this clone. The CDR3 coding sequence is TGCAGGCCTACAGGCGGCGGGGAGCAGTACTTC. Protein sequence: CRPTGGGEQYF. The rearrangement uses TRBV20-1 and TRBJ2-7; D tentatively fits TRBD1 or TRBD2 (5 bases each). This CDR3 spans 11 amino acids. The germline gives CDR1 DFQATT, CDR2 SNEGSKA (reference sequence).

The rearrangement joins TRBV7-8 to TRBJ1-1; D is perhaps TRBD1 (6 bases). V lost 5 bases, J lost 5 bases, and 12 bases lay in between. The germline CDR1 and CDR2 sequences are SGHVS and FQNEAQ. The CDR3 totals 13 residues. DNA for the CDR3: TGTGCCAGCAGCCTACAGGGATATACTGAAGCTTTCTTT. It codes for CASSLQGYTEAFF.

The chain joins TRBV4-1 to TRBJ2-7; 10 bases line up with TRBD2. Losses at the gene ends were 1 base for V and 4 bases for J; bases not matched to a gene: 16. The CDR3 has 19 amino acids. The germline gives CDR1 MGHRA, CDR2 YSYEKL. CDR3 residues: CASSQGERFPSGSGYEQYF. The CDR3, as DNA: TGCGCCAGCAGCCAAGGGGAGAGGTTCCCTAGCGGGAGCGGTTACGAGCAGTACTTC.

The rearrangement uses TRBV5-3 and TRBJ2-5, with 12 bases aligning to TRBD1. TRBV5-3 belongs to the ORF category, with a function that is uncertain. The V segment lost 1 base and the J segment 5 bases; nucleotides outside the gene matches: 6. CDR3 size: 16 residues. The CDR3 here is CARSLLGQGARETQYF. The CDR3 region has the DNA TGTGCCAGAAGCTTGTTGGGACAGGGGGCTAGGGAGACCCAGTACTTC.

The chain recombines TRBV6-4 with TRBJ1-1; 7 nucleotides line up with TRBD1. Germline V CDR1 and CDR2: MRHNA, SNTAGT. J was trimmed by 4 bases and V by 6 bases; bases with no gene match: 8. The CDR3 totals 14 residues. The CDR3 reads CASRRGGAGTEAFF. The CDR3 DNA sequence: TGTGCCAGCAGAAGAGGGGGCGCGGGCACTGAAGCTTTCTTT.

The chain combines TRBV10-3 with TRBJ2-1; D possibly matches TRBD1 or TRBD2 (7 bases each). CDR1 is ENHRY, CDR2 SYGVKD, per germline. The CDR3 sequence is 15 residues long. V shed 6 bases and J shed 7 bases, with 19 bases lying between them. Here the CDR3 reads CAISQTQGRGNEQFF. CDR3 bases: TGTGCCATCAGCCAAACACAGGGGAGGGGTAATGAGCAGTTCTTC.

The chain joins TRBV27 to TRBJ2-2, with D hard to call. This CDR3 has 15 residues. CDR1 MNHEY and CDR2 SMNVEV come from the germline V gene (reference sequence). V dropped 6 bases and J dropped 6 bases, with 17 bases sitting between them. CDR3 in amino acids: CASRYNHKEAGELFF. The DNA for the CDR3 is TGTGCCAGCAGATATAACCACAAGGAAGCCGGGGAGCTGTTTTTT.

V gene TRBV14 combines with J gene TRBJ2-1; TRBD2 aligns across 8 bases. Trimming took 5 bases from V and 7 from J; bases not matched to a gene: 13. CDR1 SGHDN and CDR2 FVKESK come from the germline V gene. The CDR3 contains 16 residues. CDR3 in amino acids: CASSKYREGRRNEQFF. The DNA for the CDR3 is TGTGCCAGCAGCAAATACCGGGAGGGCCGGCGGAATGAGCAGTTCTTC.

This chain's CDR3 is CAWSDPRQGIAKNIQYF. CDR3 DNA: TGTGCCTGGAGTGACCCCAGACAGGGCATAGCCAAAAACATTCAGTACTTC. The chain is built from TRBV30 and TRBJ2-4; TRBD1 matches at 7 bases. The trim removed 1 base at V and 0 bases at J, leaving 9 bases unmatched. The CDR3 is made up of 17 amino acids. CDR1 is GTSNPN and CDR2 is SVGIG in the germline V gene (reference sequence).

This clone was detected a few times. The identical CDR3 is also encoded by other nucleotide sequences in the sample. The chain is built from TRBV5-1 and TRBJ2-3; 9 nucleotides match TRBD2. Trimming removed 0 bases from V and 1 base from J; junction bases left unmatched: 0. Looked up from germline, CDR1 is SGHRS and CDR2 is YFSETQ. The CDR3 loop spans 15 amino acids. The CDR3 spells CASSLGTSGTDTQYF. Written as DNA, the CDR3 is TGCGCCAGCAGCTTGGGGACTAGCGGCACAGATACGCAGTATTTT. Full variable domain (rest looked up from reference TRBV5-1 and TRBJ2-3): KAGVTQTPRYLIKTRGQQVTLSCSPISGHRSVSWYQQTPGQGLQFLFEYFSETQRNKGNFPGRFSGRQFSNSRSEMNVSTLELGDSALYLCASSLGTSGTDTQYFGPGTRLTVL.

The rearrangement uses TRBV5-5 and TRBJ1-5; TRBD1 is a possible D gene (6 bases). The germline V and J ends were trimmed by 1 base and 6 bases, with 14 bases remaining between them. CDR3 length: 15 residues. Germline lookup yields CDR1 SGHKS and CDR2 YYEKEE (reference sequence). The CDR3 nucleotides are TGTGCCAGCAGCTTGACAGGGAGTGTTGCTCAGCCCCAGCATTTT. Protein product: CASSLTGSVAQPQHF. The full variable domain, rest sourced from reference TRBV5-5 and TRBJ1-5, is DAGVTQSPTHLIKTRGQQVTLRCSPISGHKSVSWYQQVLGQGPQFIFQYYEKEERGRGNFPDRFSARQFPNYSSELNVNALLLGDSALYLCASSLTGSVAQPQHFGDGTRLSIL.

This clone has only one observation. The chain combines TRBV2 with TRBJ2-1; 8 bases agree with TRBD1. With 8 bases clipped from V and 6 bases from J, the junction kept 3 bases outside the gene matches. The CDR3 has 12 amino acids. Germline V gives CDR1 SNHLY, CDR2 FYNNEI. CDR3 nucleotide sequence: TGTGCCAGCGGGGGACAGGTCAATGAGCAGTTCTTC. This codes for CASGGQVNEQFF.

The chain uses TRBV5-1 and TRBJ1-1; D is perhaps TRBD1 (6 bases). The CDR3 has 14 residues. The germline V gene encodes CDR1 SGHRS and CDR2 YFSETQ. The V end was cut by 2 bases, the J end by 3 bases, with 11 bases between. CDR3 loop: CASSFLDRYTEAFF. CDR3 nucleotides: TGCGCCAGCAGCTTCCTCGACAGGTACACTGAAGCTTTCTTT.

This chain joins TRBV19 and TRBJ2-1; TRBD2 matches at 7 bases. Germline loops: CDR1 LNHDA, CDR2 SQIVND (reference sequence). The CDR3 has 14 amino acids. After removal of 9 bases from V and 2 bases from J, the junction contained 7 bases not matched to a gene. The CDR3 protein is CASKRELAYNEQFF. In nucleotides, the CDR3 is TGTGCCAGCAAGCGGGAACTGGCCTACAATGAGCAGTTCTTC.

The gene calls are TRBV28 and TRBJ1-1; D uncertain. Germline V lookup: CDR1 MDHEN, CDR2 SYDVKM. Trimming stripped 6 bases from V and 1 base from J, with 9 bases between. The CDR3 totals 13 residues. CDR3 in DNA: TGTGCCAGCAGGATATACAGGAACACTGAAGCTTTCTTT. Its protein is CASRIYRNTEAFF.

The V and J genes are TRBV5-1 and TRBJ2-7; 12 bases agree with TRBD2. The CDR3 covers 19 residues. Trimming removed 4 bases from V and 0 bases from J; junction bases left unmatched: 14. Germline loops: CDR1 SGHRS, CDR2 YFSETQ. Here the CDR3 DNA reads TGCGCCAGCAGCCCGATGACTAGCGGGAGCTCCTCGAGCTCCTACGAGCAGTACTTC. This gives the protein CASSPMTSGSSSSSYEQYF. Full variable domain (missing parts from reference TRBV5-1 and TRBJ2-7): KAGVTQTPRYLIKTRGQQVTLSCSPISGHRSVSWYQQTPGQGLQFLFEYFSETQRNKGNFPGRFSGRQFSNSRSEMNVSTLELGDSALYLCASSPMTSGSSSSSYEQYFGPGTRLTVT.

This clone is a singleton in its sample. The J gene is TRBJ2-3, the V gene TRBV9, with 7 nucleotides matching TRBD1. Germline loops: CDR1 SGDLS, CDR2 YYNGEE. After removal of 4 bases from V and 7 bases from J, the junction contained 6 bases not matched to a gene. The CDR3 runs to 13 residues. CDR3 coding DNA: TGTGCCAGCAGCTCACAGACAGGGTATACGCAGTATTTT. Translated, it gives CASSSQTGYTQYF.

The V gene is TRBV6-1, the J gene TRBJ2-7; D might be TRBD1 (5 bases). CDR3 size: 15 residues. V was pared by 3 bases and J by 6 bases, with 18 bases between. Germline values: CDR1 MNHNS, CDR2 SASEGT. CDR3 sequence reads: CASSEAIGARGEQYF. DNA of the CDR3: TGTGCCAGCAGTGAGGCTATTGGGGCACGAGGCGAGCAGTACTTC.

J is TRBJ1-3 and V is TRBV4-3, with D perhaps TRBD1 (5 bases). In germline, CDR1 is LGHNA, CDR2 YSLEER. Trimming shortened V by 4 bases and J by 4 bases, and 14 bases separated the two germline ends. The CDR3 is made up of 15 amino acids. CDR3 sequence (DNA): TGCGCCAGCAGCCTGCTGGCAGGGTTAGGAAACACCATATATTTT. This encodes CASSLLAGLGNTIYF.

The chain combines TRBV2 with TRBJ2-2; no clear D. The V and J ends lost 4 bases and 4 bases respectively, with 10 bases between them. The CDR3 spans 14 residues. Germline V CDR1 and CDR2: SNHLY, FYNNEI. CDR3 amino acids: CASSVESRTGELFF. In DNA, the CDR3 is TGTGCCAGCAGTGTGGAGTCCCGCACCGGGGAGCTGTTTTTT.

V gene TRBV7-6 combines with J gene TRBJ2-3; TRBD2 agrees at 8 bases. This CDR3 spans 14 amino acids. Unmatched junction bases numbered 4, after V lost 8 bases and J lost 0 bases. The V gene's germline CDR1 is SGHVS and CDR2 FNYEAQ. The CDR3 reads CASGLAGSTDTQYF. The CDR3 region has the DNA TGTGCCAGCGGGCTAGCGGGTAGCACAGATACGCAGTATTTT.

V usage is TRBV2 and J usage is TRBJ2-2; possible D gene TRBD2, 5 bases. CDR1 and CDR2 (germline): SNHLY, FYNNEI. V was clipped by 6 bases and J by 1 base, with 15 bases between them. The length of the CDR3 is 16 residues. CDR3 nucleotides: TGTGCCAGCAGCCTCATGGAGGCAGGGAACACCGGGGAGCTGTTTTTT. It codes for CASSLMEAGNTGELFF.